The source of this T cell receptor beta chain is a study of CD8 T cells in ankylosing spondylitis. TCRdb itself ran the 5' RACE reads through MiXCR, one entry per CDR3 protein. The profile shows some 85,000 distinct CDR3 sequences, roughly 8.8% of them singletons. Study-level findings and limits: Typical of ankylosing spondylitis blood, it appeared, was a TCR beta motif of under 10 highly homologous variants.

In the case of this clonotype: Its antigen is unidentified.

Looked up from germline, CDR1 is MNHEY and CDR2 is SMNVEV (reference sequence). The CDR3 runs to 15 residues. J gave up 5 bases and V 3 bases, and 1 base lay outside the gene matches. This sequence joins TRBV27 and TRBJ2-1; 13 positions match TRBD2. The source is a male donor with ankylosing spondylitis. Sequences were obtained from blood, either unsorted or a sorted T cell fraction (not recorded which). The CDR3 sequence is CASSFGTSGNNEQFF. The CDR3 region has the DNA TGTGCCAGCAGTTTTGGGACTAGCGGGAACAATGAGCAGTTCTTC.